The present TCR beta chain was sequenced within a study of blood T cell repertoires in COVID-19. Per germline, CDR1 KGHSH and CDR2 LQKENI. J lost 0 bases, V lost 6 bases, and 1 base had no gene match. CDR3 length equals 15 residues. This clone was observed a single time. Assay used: immunoSEQ multiplex PCR; TCRdb lists only in-frame clones, some missing. The sample consists of 25,000 to 35,000 clones, approximately 80% of them appearing once. The TCR sequence derives from a woman at least 80 years old with acute or convalescent COVID-19. The rearrangement joins TRBV18 to TRBJ2-3, with 12 nucleotides matching TRBD2. Material for sequencing was peripheral blood. This CDR3 reads CASSGTSGSTDTQYF. CDR3 DNA: TGTGCCAGCTCCGGGACTAGCGGGAGCACAGATACGCAGTATTTT. Full variable domain (rest looked up from reference TRBV18 and TRBJ2-3): NAGVMQNPRHLVRRRGQEARLRCSPMKGHSHVYWYRQLPEEGLKFMVYLQKENIIDESGMPKERFSAEFPKEGPSILRIQQVVRGDSAAYFCASSGTSGSTDTQYFGPGTRLTVL.